This TCR beta chain was sequenced during a study of blood T cell repertoires in COVID-19. In the study overall: Acute and convalescent COVID-19 samples came from the United States, Italy and Spain. Nucleic acid was either cDNA or gDNA, and it came from T cells, B-cell-depleted T cells, or PBMCs.

Data came from immunoSEQ multiplex PCR; TCRdb stores just in-frame clones and leaves some out. Of under 300,000 clones in the sample, about 91% were seen once. The germline CDR1 and CDR2 sequences are LNHDA and SQIVND (reference sequence). The CDR3 contains 14 residues. Trimming stripped 1 base from V and 5 bases from J, with 9 bases between. This clone was seen a single time. This chain uses TRBV19 with TRBJ1-5; D not resolved. This receptor was obtained from a human donor in a cohort exposed to, infected with or recovered from COVID-19 (not recorded which). The donor label of this sample is uncertain. Sequenced sample: PBMCs or T cells enriched from blood (not recorded which). CDR3 sequence (DNA): TGTGCCAGTAGTATAGGTCCTCCCCATCAGCCCCAGCATTTT. Translation gives CASSIGPPHQPQHF.